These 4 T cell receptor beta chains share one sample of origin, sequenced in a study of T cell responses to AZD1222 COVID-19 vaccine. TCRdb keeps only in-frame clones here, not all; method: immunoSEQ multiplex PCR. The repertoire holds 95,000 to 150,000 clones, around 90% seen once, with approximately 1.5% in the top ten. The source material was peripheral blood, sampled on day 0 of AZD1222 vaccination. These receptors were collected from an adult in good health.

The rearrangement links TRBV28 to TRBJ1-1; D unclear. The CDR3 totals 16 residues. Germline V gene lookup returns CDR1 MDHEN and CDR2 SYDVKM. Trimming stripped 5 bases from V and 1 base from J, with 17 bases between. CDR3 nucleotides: TGTGCCAGCAGTCCCCGGCGGGGAAGGGCGAACACTGAAGCTTTCTTT. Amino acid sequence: CASSPRRGRANTEAFF.

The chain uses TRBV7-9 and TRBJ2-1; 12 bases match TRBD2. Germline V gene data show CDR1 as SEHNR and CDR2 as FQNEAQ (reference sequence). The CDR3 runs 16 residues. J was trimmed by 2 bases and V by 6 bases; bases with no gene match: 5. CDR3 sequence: CASRRTSGTTYNEQFF. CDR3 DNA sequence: TGTGCCAGCAGAAGGACTAGCGGGACCACCTACAATGAGCAGTTCTTC.

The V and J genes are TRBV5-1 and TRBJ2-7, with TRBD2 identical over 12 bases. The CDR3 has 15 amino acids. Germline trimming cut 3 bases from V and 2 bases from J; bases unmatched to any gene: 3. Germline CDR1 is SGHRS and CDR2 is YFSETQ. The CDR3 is CASSSGLAGTYEQYF. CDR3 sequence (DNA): TGCGCCAGCAGCTCGGGACTAGCGGGCACCTACGAGCAGTACTTC. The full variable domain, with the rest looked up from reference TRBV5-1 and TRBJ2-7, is KAGVTQTPRYLIKTRGQQVTLSCSPISGHRSVSWYQQTPGQGLQFLFEYFSETQRNKGNFPGRFSGRQFSNSRSEMNVSTLELGDSALYLCASSSGLAGTYEQYFGPGTRLTVT.

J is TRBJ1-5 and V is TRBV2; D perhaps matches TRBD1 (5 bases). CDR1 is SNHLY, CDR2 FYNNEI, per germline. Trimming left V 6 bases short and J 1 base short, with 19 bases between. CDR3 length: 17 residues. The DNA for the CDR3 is TGTGCCAGCAGGAGCTATTGGGGGGGAAGGAGCAATCAGCCCCAGCATTTT. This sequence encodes CASRSYWGGRSNQPQHF.